The rows below give T cell receptor beta chains drawn from one sample of a study of radiotherapy plus CTLA-4 blockade in lung cancer. TCRdb's table, derived via immunoSEQ multiplex PCR, lists solely in-frame clones and lacks some. The sample yields around 30,000 clones, around 75% seen once. Sequences were derived from peripheral blood, sampled from a patient treated with radiotherapy plus ipilimumab. Receptor source: a human donor with non-small cell lung cancer that progressed on radiotherapy plus ipilimumab. Each CDR3 is given with its conserved first and last residue. A D gene is named only where the DNA matches it firmly.

D	J	V	CDR3
NA	TRBJ1-6	TRBV30	CAWSVHSWGTSYNSPLHF
NA	TRBJ1-4	TRBV5-1	CASSPGSATNEKLFF
NA	TRBJ1-4	TRBV10-3	CAISEFSPSTTNEKLFF
TRBD1	TRBJ2-7	TRBV4-3	CASSQVTGSHEQYF
TRBD2	TRBJ2-1	TRBV11-3	CASSSTRLASYNEQFF
TRBD2	TRBJ2-3	TRBV28	CASSLLAGEISTDTQYF
TRBD2	TRBJ2-1	TRBV4-1	CASSPGRTSGTVNEQFF
TRBD1	TRBJ1-2	TRBV9	CASSVQGGQGIYGYTF
TRBD2	TRBJ2-1	TRBV4-3	CASSPTSGGGDEQFF
NA	TRBJ2-3	TRBV4-3	CASSQDPRGPIGDTQYF
TRBD1	TRBJ2-7	TRBV10-3	CAISGDRMIEQYF
NA	TRBJ2-3	TRBV12-5	CASGSTQVTDTQYF
NA	TRBJ1-4	TRBV4-2	CASSQDVGEKLFF
TRBD1	TRBJ1-5	TRBV4-1	CASSQKGQGVNQPQHF
TRBD2	TRBJ2-1	TRBV5-8	CASSPPLAAGRDEQFF
TRBD1	TRBJ2-5	TRBV5-8	CASSLGTGGLRETQYF
NA	TRBJ2-5	TRBV10-2	CASRIGRAETQYF
TRBD1	TRBJ2-2	TRBV28	CASSSNDRAVGELFF
NA	TRBJ1-5	TRBV6-5	CASIVTANQPQHF
NA	TRBJ1-5	TRBV19	CASTPTGPYSNQPQHF
NA	TRBJ2-3	TRBV11-2	CASSPADRSTDTQYF
NA	TRBJ2-1	TRBV7-9	CASSLAQGSTYNEQFF
NA	TRBJ1-1	TRBV28	CASSPESSEAFF
TRBD2	TRBJ2-3	TRBV6-1	CASTGLARDTQYF
NA	TRBJ2-1	TRBV6-6	CASRRGSVFEQFF